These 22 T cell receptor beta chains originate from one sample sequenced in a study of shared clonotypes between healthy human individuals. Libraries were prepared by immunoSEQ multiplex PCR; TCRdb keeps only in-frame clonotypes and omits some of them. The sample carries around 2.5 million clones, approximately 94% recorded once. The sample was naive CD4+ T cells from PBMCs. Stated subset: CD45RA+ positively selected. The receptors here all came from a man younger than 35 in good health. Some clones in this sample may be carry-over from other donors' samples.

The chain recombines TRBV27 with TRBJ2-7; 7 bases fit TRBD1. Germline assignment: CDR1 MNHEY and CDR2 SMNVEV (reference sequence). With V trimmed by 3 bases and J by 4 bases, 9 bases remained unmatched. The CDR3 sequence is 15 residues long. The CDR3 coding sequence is TGTGCCAGCAGTTTGAAGGGGGCGGGTATATACGAGCAGTACTTC. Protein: CASSLKGAGIYEQYF.

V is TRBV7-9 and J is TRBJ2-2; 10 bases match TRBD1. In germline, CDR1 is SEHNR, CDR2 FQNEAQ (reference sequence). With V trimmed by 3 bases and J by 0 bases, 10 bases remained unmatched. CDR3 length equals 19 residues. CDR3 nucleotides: TGTGCCAGCAGCTTTTTCCGACAGGGGGCACAGGCGAACACCGGGGAGCTGTTTTTT. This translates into CASSFFRQGAQANTGELFF.

The CDR3 region is CASRVTGTVYNEQFF. The CDR3 coding sequence is TGTGCCAGCAGGGTGACCGGGACAGTTTACAATGAGCAGTTCTTC. This chain connects TRBV2 to TRBJ2-1; 7 nucleotides line up with TRBD1. CDR3 length equals 15 residues. Germline V CDR1 and CDR2: SNHLY, FYNNEI. J was trimmed by 4 bases and V by 6 bases; bases with no gene match: 9.

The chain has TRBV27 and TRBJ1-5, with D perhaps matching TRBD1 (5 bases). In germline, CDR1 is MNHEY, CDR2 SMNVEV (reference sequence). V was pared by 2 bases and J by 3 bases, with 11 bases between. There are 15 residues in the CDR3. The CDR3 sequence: CASSLGQGPNQPQHF. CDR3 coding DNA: TGTGCCAGCAGTTTAGGGCAGGGACCCAATCAGCCCCAGCATTTT.

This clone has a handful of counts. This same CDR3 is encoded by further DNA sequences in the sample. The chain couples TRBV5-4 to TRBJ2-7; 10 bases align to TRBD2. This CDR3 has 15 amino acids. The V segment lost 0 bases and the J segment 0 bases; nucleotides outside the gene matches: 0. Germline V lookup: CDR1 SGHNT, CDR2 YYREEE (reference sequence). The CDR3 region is CASSLGTSGSYEQYF. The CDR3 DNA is TGTGCCAGCAGCTTGGGGACTAGCGGCTCCTACGAGCAGTACTTC.

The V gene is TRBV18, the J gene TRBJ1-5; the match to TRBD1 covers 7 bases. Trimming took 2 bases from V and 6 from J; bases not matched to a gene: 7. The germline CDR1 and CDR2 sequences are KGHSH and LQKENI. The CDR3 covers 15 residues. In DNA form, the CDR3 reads TGTGCCAGCTCACCAGTAAGGGGGCAGGTTCAGCCCCAGCATTTT. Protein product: CASSPVRGQVQPQHF.

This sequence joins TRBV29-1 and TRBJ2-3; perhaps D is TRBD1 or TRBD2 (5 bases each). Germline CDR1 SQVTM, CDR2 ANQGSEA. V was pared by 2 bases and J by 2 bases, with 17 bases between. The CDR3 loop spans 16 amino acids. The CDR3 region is CSVESGSGGYTDTQYF. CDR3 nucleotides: TGCAGCGTTGAATCAGGGTCAGGAGGCTACACAGATACGCAGTATTTT.

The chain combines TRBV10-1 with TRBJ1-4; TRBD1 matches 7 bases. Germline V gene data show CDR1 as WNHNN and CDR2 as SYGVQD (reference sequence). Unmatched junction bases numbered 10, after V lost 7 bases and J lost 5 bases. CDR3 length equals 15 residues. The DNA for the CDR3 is TGCGCCAGCAATTCTCCGGGACAGTTAAATGAAAAACTGTTTTTT. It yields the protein CASNSPGQLNEKLFF.

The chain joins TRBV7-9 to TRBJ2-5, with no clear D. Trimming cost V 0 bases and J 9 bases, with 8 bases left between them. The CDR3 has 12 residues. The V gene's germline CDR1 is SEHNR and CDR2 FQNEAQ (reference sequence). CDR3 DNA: TGTGCCAGCAGCTTAGCGGGTCAGTCCCAGTACTTC. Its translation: CASSLAGQSQYF.

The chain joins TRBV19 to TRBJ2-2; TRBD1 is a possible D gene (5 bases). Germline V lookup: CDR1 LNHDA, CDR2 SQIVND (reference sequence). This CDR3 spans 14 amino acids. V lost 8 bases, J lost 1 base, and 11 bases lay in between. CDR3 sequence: CASARTQNTGELFF. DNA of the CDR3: TGTGCCAGTGCCCGGACACAGAACACCGGGGAGCTGTTTTTT.

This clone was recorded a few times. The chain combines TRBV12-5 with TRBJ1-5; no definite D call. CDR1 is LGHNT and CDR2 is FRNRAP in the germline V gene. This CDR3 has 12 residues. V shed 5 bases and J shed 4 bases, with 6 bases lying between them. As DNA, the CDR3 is TGTGCTAGTGGTCTACATAATCAGCCCCAGCATTTT. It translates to CASGLHNQPQHF.

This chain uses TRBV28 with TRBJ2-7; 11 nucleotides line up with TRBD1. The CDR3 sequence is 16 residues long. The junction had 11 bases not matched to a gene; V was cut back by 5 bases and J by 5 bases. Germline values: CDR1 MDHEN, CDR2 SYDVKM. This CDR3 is CASSPAGTGGLDEQYF. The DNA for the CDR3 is TGTGCCAGCAGTCCAGCCGGGACAGGGGGGCTTGACGAGCAGTACTTC.

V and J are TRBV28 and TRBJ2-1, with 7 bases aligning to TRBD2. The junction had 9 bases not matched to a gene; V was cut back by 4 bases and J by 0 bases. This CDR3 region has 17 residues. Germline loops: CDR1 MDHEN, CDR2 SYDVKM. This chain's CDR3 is CASSSGGFVSSYNEQFF. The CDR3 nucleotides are TGTGCCAGCAGTTCGGGGGGATTCGTGAGCTCCTACAATGAGCAGTTCTTC.

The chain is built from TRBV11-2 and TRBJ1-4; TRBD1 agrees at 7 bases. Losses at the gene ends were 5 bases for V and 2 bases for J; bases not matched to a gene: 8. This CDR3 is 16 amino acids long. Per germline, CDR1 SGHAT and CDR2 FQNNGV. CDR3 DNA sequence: TGTGCCAGCAGCCAAGTTAACAGGGGTACTAATGAAAAACTGTTTTTT. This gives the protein CASSQVNRGTNEKLFF. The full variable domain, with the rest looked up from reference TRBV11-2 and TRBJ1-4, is EAGVAQSPRYKIIEKRQSVAFWCNPISGHATLYWYQQILGQGPKLLIQFQNNGVVDDSQLPKDRFSAERLKGVDSTLKIQPAKLEDSAVYLCASSQVNRGTNEKLFFGSGTQLSVL.

As DNA, the CDR3 is TGCGCCAGCACCTCGGGGCTAGCGGAGTTCACCGGGGAGCTGTTTTTT. As protein: CASTSGLAEFTGELFF. The chain has TRBV5-1 and TRBJ2-2; 7 nucleotides line up with TRBD2. The CDR3 totals 16 residues. J lost 4 bases, V lost 6 bases, and 12 bases had no gene match. The germline V gene has CDR1 SGHRS and CDR2 YFSETQ.

The CDR3 DNA follows: TGTGCCAGCAGTGTTTCGTGGCCCGGGACTAGCGGGAGGATATTGAGCTACAATGAGCAGTTCTTC. Translation gives CASSVSWPGTSGRILSYNEQFF. The chain uses TRBV2 and TRBJ2-1, with 15 bases fitting TRBD2. Germline V lookup: CDR1 SNHLY, CDR2 FYNNEI. V dropped 4 bases and J dropped 3; count of bases not matched to a gene: 19. The CDR3 runs 22 residues.

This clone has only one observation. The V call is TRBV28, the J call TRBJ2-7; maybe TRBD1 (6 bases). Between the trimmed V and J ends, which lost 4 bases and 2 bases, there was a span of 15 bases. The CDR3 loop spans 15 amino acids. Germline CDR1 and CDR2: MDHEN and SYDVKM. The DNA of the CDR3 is TGTGCCAGCAGTTCTACCGGGACACACCCCTACGAGCAGTACTTC. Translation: CASSSTGTHPYEQYF.

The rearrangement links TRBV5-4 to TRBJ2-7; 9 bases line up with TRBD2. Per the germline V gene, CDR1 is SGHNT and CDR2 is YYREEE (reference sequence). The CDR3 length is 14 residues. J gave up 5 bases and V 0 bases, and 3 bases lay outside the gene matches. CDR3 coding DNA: TGTGCCAGCAGCTTGGGCGGGAGGGTCAACGAGCAGTACTTC. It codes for CASSLGGRVNEQYF. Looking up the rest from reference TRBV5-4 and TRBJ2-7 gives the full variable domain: ETGVTQSPTHLIKTRGQQVTLRCSSQSGHNTVSWYQQALGQGPQFIFQYYREEENGRGNFPPRFSGLQFPNYSSELNVNALELDDSALYLCASSLGGRVNEQYFGPGTRLTVT.

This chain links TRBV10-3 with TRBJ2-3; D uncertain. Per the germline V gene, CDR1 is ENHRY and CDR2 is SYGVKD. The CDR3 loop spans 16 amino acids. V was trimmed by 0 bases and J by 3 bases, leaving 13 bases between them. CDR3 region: CAISESLGPLTDTQYF. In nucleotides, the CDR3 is TGTGCCATCAGTGAGTCGCTCGGCCCCCTTACAGATACGCAGTATTTT.

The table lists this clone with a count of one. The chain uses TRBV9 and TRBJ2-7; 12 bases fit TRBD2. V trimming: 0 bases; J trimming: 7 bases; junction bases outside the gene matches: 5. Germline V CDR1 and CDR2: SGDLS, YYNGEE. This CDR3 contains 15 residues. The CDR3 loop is CASSVGLAGVEEQYF. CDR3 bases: TGTGCCAGCAGCGTAGGACTAGCGGGGGTTGAAGAGCAGTACTTC.

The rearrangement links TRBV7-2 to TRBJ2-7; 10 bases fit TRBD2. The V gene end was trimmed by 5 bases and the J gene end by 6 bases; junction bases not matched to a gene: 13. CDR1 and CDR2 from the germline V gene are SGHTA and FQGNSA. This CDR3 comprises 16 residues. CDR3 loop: CASSQATSGLVFEQYF. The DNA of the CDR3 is TGTGCCAGCAGCCAGGCGACTAGCGGGCTCGTTTTCGAGCAGTACTTC.

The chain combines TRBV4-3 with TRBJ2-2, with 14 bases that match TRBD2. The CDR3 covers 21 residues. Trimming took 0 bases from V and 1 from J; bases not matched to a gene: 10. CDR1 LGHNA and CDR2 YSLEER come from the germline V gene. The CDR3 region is CASSQDLRGLAGGGNTGELFF. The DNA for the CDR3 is TGCGCCAGCAGCCAAGATCTTCGCGGACTAGCGGGAGGCGGGAACACCGGGGAGCTGTTTTTT.